What follows are 11 T cell receptor beta chains derived from one specimen sequenced in a study of cytomegalovirus exposure and HLA in healthy donors (TCRdb year 2017). Receptors were amplified or captured by the immunoSEQ multiplex PCR assay. TCRdb re-hosts the immuneACCESS table, in-frame sequences only. Its copies lack some clones; in the studies checked, an unresolved V gene accounts for under half of them, and the cause for the rest is not known. For this sample there are over 85,000 clones; approximately 95% appear just once. The ten largest clones represent around 1.1% of the sample. Input material: PBMCs. These receptors originate from a woman aged 25 to 39 in good health and CMV-seropositive.

This clone was counted once. The V call is TRBV19, the J call TRBJ1-2; a possible D gene is TRBD1 (6 bases). The V and J ends lost 4 bases and 7 bases respectively, with 16 bases between them. The CDR3 consists of 14 residues. Germline CDR1 is LNHDA and CDR2 is SQIVND (reference sequence). CDR3 sequence: CASSTLGTPFGYTF. The DNA for the CDR3 is TGTGCCAGTAGTACCTTGGGGACACCGTTTGGCTACACCTTC.

V and J are TRBV7-3 and TRBJ2-1; 10 nucleotides line up with TRBD2. CDR1 SGHTA and CDR2 FQGTGA come from the germline V gene. The CDR3 is 15 residues long. Germline trimming cut 3 bases from V and 8 bases from J; bases unmatched to any gene: 7. CDR3 residues: CASSLRASGSYEQFF. The CDR3 DNA reads as TGTGCCAGCAGCTTGCGGGCTAGCGGGAGCTATGAGCAGTTCTTC. Full variable domain (rest looked up from reference TRBV7-3 and TRBJ2-1): GAGVSQTPSNKVTEKGKYVELRCDPISGHTALYWYRQSLGQGPEFLIYFQGTGAADDSGLPNDRFFAVRPEGSVSTLKIQRTERGDSAVYLCASSLRASGSYEQFFGPGTRLTVL.

This chain joins TRBV7-3 and TRBJ2-1; perhaps TRBD2 as D (6 bases). The CDR3 runs to 14 residues. V dropped 1 base and J dropped 10 bases, with 14 bases sitting between them. CDR1 SGHTA and CDR2 FQGTGA come from the germline V gene. The CDR3 is CASSLIGGSGEQFF. The CDR3, as DNA: TGTGCCAGCAGCTTAATAGGAGGTAGCGGCGAGCAGTTCTTC.

The V and J genes are TRBV11-3 and TRBJ2-3; D is possibly TRBD1 (6 bases). The germline CDR1 and CDR2 sequences are SGHNT and YENEEA. The CDR3 loop spans 13 amino acids. Trimming took off 4 bases at V and 5 bases at J, with 10 bases between the two ends. Here the CDR3 DNA reads TGTGCCAGCAGCTCCCCAGGGGAAGATACGCAGTATTTT. Encoded protein: CASSSPGEDTQYF.

The V gene is TRBV7-9, the J gene TRBJ1-5; D not certain. The CDR3 runs 19 residues. Deletions cut 0 bases from V and 0 bases from J, with 18 bases between. Germline assignment: CDR1 SEHNR and CDR2 FQNEAQ (reference sequence). CDR3 in amino acids: CASSLALGSATFSNQPQHF. The CDR3 DNA follows: TGTGCCAGCAGCTTAGCACTCGGGTCAGCAACCTTTAGCAATCAGCCCCAGCATTTT.

The chain recombines TRBV19 with TRBJ2-5; 8 bases match TRBD2. This CDR3 region has 16 residues. With V trimmed by 2 bases and J by 2 bases, 7 bases remained unmatched. Germline V gene sequence: CDR1 LNHDA, CDR2 SQIVND (reference sequence). The DNA of the CDR3 is TGTGCCAGTAGTATATTGCTAGCGGGCCTTCAAGAGACCCAGTACTTC. The encoded protein is CASSILLAGLQETQYF.

The J gene is TRBJ1-5, the V gene TRBV4-3, with TRBD1 identical over 7 bases. CDR1 is LGHNA, CDR2 YSLEER, per germline. V shed 0 bases and J 9 bases; nucleotides not matched to a gene: 8. This CDR3 spans 15 amino acids. The CDR3 sequence is CASSQDWEQGPPQHF. CDR3 in DNA: TGCGCCAGCAGCCAAGATTGGGAACAGGGGCCGCCCCAGCATTTT.

V is TRBV5-4 and J is TRBJ2-1; the match to TRBD2 covers 14 bases. The CDR3 is made up of 15 amino acids. Germline V gives CDR1 SGHNT, CDR2 YYREEE (reference sequence). J gave up 8 bases and V 4 bases, and 5 bases lay outside the gene matches. This CDR3 reads CASSTGTSGRDEQFF. CDR3 DNA: TGTGCCAGCAGCACGGGGACTAGCGGGAGAGATGAGCAGTTCTTC. The full variable domain, completed using reference TRBV5-4 and TRBJ2-1, is ETGVTQSPTHLIKTRGQQVTLRCSSQSGHNTVSWYQQALGQGPQFIFQYYREEENGRGNFPPRFSGLQFPNYSSELNVNALELDDSALYLCASSTGTSGRDEQFFGPGTRLTVL.

The rearrangement links TRBV21-1 to TRBJ2-5; the table's D call TRBD2 went unverified against the DNA. TRBV21-1 is an annotated pseudogene. The CDR3 loop spans 14 amino acids. Here the CDR3 reads CASSTLAHQETQYF. The CDR3 nucleotides are TGTGCCAGCAGCACCCTAGCACACCAGGAGACCCAGTACTTC.

This clone was observed once. The rearrangement joins TRBV11-2 to TRBJ1-1; no clear D. Germline V gene lookup returns CDR1 SGHAT and CDR2 FQNNGV. Trimming shortened V by 2 bases and J by 4 bases, and 8 bases separated the two germline ends. The CDR3 contains 13 residues. CDR3 coding DNA: TGTGCCAGCAGCTTATCCGGGGTCACTGAAGCTTTCTTT. Translation gives CASSLSGVTEAFF.

The chain has TRBV30 and TRBJ2-7; D is unresolved. CDR1 and CDR2 (germline): GTSNPN, SVGIG (reference sequence). CDR3 length: 12 residues. Trimming shortened V by 0 bases and J by 3 bases, and 6 bases separated the two germline ends. CDR3 sequence (DNA): TGTGCCTGGAGTGTATTACTCTACGAGCAGTACTTC. Translated, it gives CAWSVLLYEQYF. The full variable domain, rest sourced from reference TRBV30 and TRBJ2-7, is SQTIHQWPATLVQPVGSPLSLECTVEGTSNPNLYWYRQAAGRGLQLLFYSVGIGQISSEVPQNLSASRPQDRQFILSSKKLLLSDSGFYLCAWSVLLYEQYFGPGTRLTVT.